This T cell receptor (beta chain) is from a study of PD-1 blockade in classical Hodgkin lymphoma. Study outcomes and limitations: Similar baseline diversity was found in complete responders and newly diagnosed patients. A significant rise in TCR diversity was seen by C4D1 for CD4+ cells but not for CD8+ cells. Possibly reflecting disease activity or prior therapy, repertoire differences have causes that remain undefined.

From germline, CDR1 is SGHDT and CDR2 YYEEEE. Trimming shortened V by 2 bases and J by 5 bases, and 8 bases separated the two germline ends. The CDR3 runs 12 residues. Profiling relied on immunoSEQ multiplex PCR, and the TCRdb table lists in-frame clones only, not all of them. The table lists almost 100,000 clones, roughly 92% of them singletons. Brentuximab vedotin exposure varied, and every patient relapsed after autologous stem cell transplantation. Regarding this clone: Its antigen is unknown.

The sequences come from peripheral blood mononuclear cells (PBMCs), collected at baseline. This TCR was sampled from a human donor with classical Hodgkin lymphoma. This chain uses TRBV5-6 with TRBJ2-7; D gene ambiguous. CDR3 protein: CASSFGVNEQYF. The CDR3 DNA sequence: TGTGCCAGCAGCTTTGGGGTTAACGAGCAGTACTTC.